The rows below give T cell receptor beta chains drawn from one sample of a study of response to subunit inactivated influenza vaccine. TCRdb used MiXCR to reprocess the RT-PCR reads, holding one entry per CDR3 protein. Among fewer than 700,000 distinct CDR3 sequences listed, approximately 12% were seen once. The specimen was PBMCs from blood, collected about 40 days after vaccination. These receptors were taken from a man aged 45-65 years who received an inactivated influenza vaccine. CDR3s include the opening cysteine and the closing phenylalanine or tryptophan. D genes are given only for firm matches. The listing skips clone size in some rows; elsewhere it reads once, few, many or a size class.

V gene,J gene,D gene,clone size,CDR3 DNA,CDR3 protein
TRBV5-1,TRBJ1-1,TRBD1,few,TGCGCCAGCAGTTTGACAGGGAAAGAAGAAGCTTTCTTT,CASSLTGKEEAFF
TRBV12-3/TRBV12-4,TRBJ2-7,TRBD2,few,TGTGCCAGCAGATCCGGGACTAGGGGCGAGCAGTACTTC,CASRSGTRGEQYF
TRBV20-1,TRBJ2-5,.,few,TGCAGTGCTTCGTCCAATAGGTACAGGTTCGTGAAGACCCAGTACTTC,CSASSNRYRFVKTQYF
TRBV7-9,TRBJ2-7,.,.,TGTGCCAGCAGCTTAGCGGCAGTATACTCCTACGAGCAGTACTTC,CASSLAAVYSYEQYF
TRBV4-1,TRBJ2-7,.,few,TGCGCCAGCAGCCAAGTCCCGGGAGACAAATACGAGCAGTACTTC,CASSQVPGDKYEQYF
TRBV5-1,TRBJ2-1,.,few,TGCGCCAGCAGCGCCTCCACCGACCCGCAGATGCAGTTCTTC,CASSASTDPQMQFF
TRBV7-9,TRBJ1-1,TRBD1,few,TGTGCCAGCACGACCGGGACAGTCGCTTTCTTT,CASTTGTVAFF
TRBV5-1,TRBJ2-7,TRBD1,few,TGCGCCAGCTGCCCGGGACAGAATTACGAGCAGTACTTC,CASCPGQNYEQYF
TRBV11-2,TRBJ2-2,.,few,TGTGCCAGCAGCTTTTTAAAGGGAAACACCGGGGAGCTGTTTTTT,CASSFLKGNTGELFF
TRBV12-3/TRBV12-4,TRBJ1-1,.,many,TGTGCCAGCAGTCCGGGCACTGAAGCTTTCTTT,CASSPGTEAFF
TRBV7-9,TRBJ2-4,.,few,TGTGCCAGCAGCTTAGCGGATCCTCTTCAGTACTTC,CASSLADPLQYF
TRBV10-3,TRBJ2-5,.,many,TGTGCCATCAGTCGGACAGCAGGGGAGACCCAGTACTTC,CAISRTAGETQYF
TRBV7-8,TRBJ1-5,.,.,TGTGCCAGCAGCCACCGGGGGTTAGGTATGCGGGACTATAGCAATCAGCCCCAGCATTTT,CASSHRGLGMRDYSNQPQHF
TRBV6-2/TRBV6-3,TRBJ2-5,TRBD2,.,TGTGCCAGCAGTTACTCGAAGGCTAGCGGGGTGACCCAGTACTTC,CASSYSKASGVTQYF
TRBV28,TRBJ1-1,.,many,TGTGCCAGCAGTTTTTATGGGGGGCCCACTGAAGCTTTCTTT,CASSFYGGPTEAFF
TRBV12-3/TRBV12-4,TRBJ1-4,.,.,TGTGCCAGCAGTAACTACAGGGAAGGTGGCGAAAAACTGTTTTTT,CASSNYREGGEKLFF
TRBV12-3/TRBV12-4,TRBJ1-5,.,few,TGTGCCAGCAGTTTTTCCACCCGGGACATACATAGCAATCAGCCCCAGCATTTT,CASSFSTRDIHSNQPQHF
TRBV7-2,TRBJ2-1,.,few,TGTGCCAGCAGCTTAGAGAGGGGGTCGGATGAGCAGTTCTTC,CASSLERGSDEQFF
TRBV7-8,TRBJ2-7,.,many,TGTGCCAGCAGCTTATCGGACCGGGCGTACGAGCAGTACTTC,CASSLSDRAYEQYF
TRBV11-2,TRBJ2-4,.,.,TGTGCCAGCAGCTCCGGTCGGGCCAAAAACATTCAGTACTTC,CASSSGRAKNIQYF
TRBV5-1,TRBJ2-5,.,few,TGCGCCAGCAGCTTGTTGGGGGGGCCGTTTGATTATGCAGAGACCCAGTACTTC,CASSLLGGPFDYAETQYF
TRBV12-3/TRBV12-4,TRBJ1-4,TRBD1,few,TGTGCCAACAGAACCCACGACAGGGACGAACTGTTTTTT,CANRTHDRDELFF
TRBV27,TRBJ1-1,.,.,TGTGCCAGCACCAAAGGGAGGGGGTCTGGTGAAGCTTTCTTT,CASTKGRGSGEAFF
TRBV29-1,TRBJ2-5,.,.,TGCAGCGTTGAGAAGGTCAGGGGAGGCCAAGAGACCCAGTACTTC,CSVEKVRGGQETQYF
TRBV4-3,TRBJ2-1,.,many,TGCGCCAGCAGCCACCAGGGGGGGAATGAGCAGTTCTTC,CASSHQGGNEQFF
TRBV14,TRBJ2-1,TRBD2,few,TGTGCCAGCAGCACCTGGACTAGCGCCTACAATGAGCAGTTCTTC,CASSTWTSAYNEQFF
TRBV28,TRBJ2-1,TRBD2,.,TGTGCCAGCAGAGAAAGACTAGCGGGCTTCAATGAGCAGTTCTTC,CASRERLAGFNEQFF
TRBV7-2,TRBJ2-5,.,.,TGTGCCAGCAGCTTTAGTTGGGAGACCCAGTACTTC,CASSFSWETQYF
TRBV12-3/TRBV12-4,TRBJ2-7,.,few,TGTGCCAGCAGCCCAGATGAGCTCTACGAGCAGTACTTC,CASSPDELYEQYF
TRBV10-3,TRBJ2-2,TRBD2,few,TGTGCAACCGGGCCCAGCGGGAGTTCCACCGGGGAGCTGTTTTTT,CATGPSGSSTGELFF
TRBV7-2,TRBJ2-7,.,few,TGTGCCAGCAGCTTAACCGGGACGAGAACCTACGAGCAGTACTTC,CASSLTGTRTYEQYF
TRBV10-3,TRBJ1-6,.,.,TGTGCCATCAGTGAACAGGGTGGGAGTTCACCCCTCCACTTT,CAISEQGGSSPLHF
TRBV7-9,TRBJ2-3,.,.,TGTGCCAGCAGCCTCCGGACGGGATTCGCAGATACGCAGTATTTT,CASSLRTGFADTQYF
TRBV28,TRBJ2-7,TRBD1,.,TGTGCCAGCAAGAGACAGGGCGTCTACGAGCAGTACTTC,CASKRQGVYEQYF
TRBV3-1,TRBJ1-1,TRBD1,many,TGTGCCAGCAGCTACCGGACAGGCGACGAAGCTTTCTTT,CASSYRTGDEAFF
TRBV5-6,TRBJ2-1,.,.,TGTGCCAGCGGCGCCGGGGTCTACAATGAGCAGTTCTTC,CASGAGVYNEQFF
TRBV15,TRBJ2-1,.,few,TGTGCCACCAGCAGAGATAAGATTCGGGGAAGGTTTCCCTACAATGAGCAGTTCTTC,CATSRDKIRGRFPYNEQFF
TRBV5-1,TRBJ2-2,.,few,TGCGCCAGCCTCGCCGGTACTACCATCACCGGGGAGCTGTTTTTT,CASLAGTTITGELFF
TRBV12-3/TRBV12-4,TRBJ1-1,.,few,TGTGCCAGCAGTTTTAGAGGGAGCAACACTGAAGCTTTCTTT,CASSFRGSNTEAFF